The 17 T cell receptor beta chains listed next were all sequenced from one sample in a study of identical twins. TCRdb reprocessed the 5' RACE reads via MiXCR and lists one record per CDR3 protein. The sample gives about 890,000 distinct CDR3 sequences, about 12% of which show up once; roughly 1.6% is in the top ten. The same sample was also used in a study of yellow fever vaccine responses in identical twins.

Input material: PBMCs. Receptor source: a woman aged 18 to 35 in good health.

CDR3 coding DNA: TGCGCCAGCAGCTTGACAGGGATCTACTCTGGGGCCAACGTCCTGACTTTC. This sequence encodes CASSLTGIYSGANVLTF. This sequence joins TRBV5-1 and TRBJ2-6, with TRBD1 as a possible D gene (6 bases). CDR3 size: 17 residues. V lost 1 base and J lost 0, with 11 bases in between. CDR1 and CDR2 from the germline V gene are SGHRS and YFSETQ.

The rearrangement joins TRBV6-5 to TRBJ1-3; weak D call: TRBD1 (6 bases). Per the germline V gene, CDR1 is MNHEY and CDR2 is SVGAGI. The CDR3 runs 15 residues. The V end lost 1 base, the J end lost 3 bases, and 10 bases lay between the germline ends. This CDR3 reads CASSYWQGIGNTIYF. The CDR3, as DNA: TGTGCCAGCAGTTACTGGCAGGGGATTGGAAACACCATATATTTT.

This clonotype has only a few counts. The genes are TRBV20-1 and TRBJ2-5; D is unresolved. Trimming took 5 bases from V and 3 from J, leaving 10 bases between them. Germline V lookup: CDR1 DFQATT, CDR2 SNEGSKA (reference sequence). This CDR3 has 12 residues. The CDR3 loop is CSAPPHKETQYF. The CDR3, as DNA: TGCAGTGCTCCCCCCCACAAAGAGACCCAGTACTTC.

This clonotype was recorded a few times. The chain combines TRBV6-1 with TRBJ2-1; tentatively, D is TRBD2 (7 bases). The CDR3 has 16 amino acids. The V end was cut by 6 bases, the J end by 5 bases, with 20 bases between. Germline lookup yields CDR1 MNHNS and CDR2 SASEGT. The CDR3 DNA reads TGTGCCAGCAGCCTAAGGAAGGGAGGGGGGAACAATGAGCAGTTCTTC. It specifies CASSLRKGGGNNEQFF.

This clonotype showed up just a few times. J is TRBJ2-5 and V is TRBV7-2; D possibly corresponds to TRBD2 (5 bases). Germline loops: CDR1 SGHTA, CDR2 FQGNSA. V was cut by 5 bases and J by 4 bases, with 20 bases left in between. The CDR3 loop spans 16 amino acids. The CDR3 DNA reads TGTGCCAGCAGCGACACGCAAGGACTTCGAGGAGAGACCCAGTACTTC. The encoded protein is CASSDTQGLRGETQYF. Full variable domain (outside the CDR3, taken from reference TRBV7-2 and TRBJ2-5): GAGVSQSPSNKVTEKGKDVELRCDPISGHTALYWYRQSLGQGLEFLIYFQGNSAPDKSGLPSDRFSAERTGGSVSTLTIQRTQQEDSAVYLCASSDTQGLRGETQYFGPGTRLLVL.

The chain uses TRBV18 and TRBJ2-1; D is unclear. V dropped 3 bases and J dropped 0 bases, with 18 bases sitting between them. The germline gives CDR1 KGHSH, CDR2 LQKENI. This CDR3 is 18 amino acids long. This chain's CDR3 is CASSPILGVSSSYNEQFF. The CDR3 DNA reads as TGTGCCAGCTCACCCATTCTAGGAGTCTCATCCTCCTACAATGAGCAGTTCTTC.

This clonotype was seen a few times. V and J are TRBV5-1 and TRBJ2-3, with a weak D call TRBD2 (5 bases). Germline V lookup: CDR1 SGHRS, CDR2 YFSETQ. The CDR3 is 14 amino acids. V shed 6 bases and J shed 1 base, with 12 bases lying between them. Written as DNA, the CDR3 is TGCGCCAGCAACAACCGGGGAGGCACAGATACGCAGTATTTT. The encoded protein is CASNNRGGTDTQYF.

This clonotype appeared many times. The DNA for the CDR3 is TGTGCCAGCAGTCCCCGGGACAGGGTAACAGATACGCAGTATTTT. It translates to CASSPRDRVTDTQYF. The chain recombines TRBV27 with TRBJ2-3, with 9 positions matching TRBD1. Germline lookup yields CDR1 MNHEY and CDR2 SMNVEV (reference sequence). Losses at the gene ends were 5 bases for V and 3 bases for J; bases not matched to a gene: 6. This CDR3 spans 15 amino acids.

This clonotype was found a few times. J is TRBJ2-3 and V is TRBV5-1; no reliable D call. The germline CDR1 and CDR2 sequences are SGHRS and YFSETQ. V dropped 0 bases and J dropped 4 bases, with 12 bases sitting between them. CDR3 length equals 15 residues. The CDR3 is CASSLVGDKSDTQYF. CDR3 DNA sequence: TGCGCCAGCAGCTTGGTGGGTGACAAGTCAGATACGCAGTATTTT.

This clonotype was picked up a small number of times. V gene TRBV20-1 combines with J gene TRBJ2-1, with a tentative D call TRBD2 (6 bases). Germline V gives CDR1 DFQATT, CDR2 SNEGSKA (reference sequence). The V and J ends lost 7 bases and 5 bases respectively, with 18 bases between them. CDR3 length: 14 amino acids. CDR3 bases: TGCAGTGAAGGAGGGAAAGGGGTTAACAATGAGCAGTTCTTC. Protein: CSEGGKGVNNEQFF.

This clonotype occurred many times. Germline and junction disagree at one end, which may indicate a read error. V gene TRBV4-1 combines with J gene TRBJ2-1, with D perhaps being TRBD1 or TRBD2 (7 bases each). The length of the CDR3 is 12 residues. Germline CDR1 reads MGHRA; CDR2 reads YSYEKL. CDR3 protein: CASSQGGYEQFF. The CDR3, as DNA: TGTGCCAGCAGCCAGGGGGGGTATGAGCAGTTCTTC.

CDR3 coding DNA: TGTGCCAGCAGCTTAGGGAGGACACCCTCCCAGGCGCAGTATTTT. Encoded protein: CASSLGRTPSQAQYF. The chain links TRBV11-2 to TRBJ2-3; TRBD1 or TRBD2 may be the D gene (5 bases each). Germline CDR1 reads SGHAT; CDR2 reads FQNNGV. Trimming shortened V by 1 base and J by 10 bases, and 18 bases separated the two germline ends. This CDR3 is built from 15 residues.

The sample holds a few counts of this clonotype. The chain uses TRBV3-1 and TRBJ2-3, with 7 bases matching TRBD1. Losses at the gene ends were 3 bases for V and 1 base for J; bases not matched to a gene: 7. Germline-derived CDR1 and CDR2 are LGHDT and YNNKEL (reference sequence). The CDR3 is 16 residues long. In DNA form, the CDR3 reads TGTGCCAGCAGCCACGGAACAGGGGCCCGCACAGATACGCAGTATTTT. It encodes CASSHGTGARTDTQYF.

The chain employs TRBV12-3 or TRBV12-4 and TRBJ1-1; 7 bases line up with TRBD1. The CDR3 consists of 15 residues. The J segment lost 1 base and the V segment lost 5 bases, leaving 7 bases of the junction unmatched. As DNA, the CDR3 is TGTGCCAGCAGTGCAAGAAGGGACAGGAACACTGAAGCTTTCTTT. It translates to CASSARRDRNTEAFF.

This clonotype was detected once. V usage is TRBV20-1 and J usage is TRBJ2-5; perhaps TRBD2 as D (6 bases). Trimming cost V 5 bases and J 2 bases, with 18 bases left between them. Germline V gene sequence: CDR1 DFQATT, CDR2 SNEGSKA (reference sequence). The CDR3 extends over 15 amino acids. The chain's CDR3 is CSAAGGRGVQETQYF. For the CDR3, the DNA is TGCAGTGCTGCCGGCGGGCGGGGCGTACAAGAGACCCAGTACTTC.

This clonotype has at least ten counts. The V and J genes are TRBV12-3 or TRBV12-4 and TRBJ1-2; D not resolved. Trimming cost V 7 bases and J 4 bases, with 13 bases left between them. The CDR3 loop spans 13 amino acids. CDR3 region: CASTTRFSYGYTF. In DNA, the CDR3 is TGTGCCAGCACCACCAGGTTTAGCTATGGCTACACCTTC.

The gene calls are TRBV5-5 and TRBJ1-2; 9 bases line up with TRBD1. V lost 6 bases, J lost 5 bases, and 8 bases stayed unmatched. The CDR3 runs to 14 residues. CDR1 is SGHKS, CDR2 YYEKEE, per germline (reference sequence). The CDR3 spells CASTFAGQGYGYTF. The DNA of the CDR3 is TGTGCCAGCACCTTCGCTGGACAGGGGTATGGCTACACCTTC.